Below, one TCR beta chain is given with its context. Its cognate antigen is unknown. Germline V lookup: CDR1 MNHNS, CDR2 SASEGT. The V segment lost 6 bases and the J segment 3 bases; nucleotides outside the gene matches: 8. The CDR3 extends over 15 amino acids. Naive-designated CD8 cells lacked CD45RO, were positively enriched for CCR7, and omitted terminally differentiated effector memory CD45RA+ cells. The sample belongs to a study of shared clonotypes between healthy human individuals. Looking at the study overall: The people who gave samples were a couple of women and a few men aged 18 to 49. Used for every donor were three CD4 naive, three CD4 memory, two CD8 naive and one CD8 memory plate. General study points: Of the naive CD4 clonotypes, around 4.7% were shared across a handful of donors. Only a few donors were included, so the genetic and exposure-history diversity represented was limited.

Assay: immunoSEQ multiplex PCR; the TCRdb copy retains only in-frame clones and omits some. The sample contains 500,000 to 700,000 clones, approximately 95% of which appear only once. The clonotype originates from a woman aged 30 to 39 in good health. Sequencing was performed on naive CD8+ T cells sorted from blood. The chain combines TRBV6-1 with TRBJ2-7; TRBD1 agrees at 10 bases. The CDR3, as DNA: TGTGCCAGCAGCGGTTTAGGGACAGGGGTCTACGAGCAGTACTTC. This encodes CASSGLGTGVYEQYF.